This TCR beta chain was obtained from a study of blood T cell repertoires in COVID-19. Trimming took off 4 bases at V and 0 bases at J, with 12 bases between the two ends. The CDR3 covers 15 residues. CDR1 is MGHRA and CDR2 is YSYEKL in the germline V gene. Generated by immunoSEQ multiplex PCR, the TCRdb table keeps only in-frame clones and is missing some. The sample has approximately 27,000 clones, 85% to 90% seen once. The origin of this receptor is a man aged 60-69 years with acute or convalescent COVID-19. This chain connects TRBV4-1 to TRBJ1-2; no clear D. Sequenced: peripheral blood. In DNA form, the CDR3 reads TGCGCCAGCAGCCCCGGGGAGGTTTCTAACTATGGCTACACCTTC. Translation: CASSPGEVSNYGYTF.